This T cell receptor (beta chain) is from a study of OX40 agonist ivuxolimab in advanced cancers. Study results and caveats: Certain nonresponders likewise exhibited a low normalized T-cell clonal expansion.

The germline V gene has CDR1 SGHNT and CDR2 YYREEE (reference sequence). The CDR3 length is 15 residues. Trimming shortened V by 2 bases and J by 0 bases, and 11 bases separated the two germline ends. As for this clone: Antigen specificity is unknown. Other DNA sequences within the sample encode an identical CDR3.

Clones were read by immunoSEQ multiplex PCR, and TCRdb kept only the in-frame ones, dropping some. Among approximately 82,000 clones, roughly 92% were seen once, and the ten largest hold 0.6% to 0.7%. The sequencing used CD4+ or CD8+ T cells sorted from blood, collected in a trial of the OX40 agonist ivuxolimab. The chain combines TRBV5-4 with TRBJ1-1; D call uncertain. This TCR was recovered from an adult with an advanced solid tumor such as melanoma, head and neck, liver or kidney cancer. DNA for the CDR3: TGTGCCAGCAGCTTAGGCAGCCCCATGAACACTGAAGCTTTCTTT. Its protein is CASSLGSPMNTEAFF.